This T cell receptor (beta chain) was captured by sequencing in a study of early T cells in non-severe SARS-CoV-2 infection. The overall study: Sequencing of unsorted whole blood was done on bulk RNA, leaving chains unpaired. Findings and caveats of the study: Anti-spike CD8 specificities were favored by VDJdb matching, whose results missed private and CD4 specificities.

Attached unique molecular identifiers marked individual cDNA molecules. Using its own MiXCR run on the 5' RACE reads, TCRdb lists one record per CDR3 protein. The sample has 100,000 to 120,000 distinct CDR3 sequences, over 9.5% seen once. Germline-derived CDR1 and CDR2 are SQVTM and ANQGSEA. V trimming: 4 bases; J trimming: 4 bases; junction bases outside the gene matches: 8. This CDR3 is 16 amino acids long. This clonotype has ten or more counts. Its antigen is not identified. This sample comprised whole blood, obtained at baseline. The J gene is TRBJ2-1, the V gene TRBV29-1, with 12 bases fitting TRBD2. The TCR comes from an adult who was a healthcare worker with PCR-confirmed SARS-CoV-2 infection or an uninfected control (not recorded which). The CDR3 reads CSVVRVTSGGYNEQFF. For the CDR3, the DNA is TGCAGCGTTGTTCGAGTGACTAGCGGGGGATACAATGAGCAGTTCTTC.